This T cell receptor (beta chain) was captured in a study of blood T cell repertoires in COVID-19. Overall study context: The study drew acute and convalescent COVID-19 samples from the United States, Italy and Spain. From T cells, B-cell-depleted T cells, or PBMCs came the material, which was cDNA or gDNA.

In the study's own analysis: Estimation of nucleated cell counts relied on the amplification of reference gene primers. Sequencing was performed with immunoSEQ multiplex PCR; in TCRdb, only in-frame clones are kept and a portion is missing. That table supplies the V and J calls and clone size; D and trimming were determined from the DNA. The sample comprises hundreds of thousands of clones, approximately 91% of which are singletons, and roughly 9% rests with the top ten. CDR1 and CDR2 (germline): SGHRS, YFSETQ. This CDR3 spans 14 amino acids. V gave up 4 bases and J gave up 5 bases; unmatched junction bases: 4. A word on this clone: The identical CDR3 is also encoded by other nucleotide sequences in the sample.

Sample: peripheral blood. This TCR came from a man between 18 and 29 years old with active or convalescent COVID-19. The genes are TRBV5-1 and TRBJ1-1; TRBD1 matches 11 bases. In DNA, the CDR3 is TGCGCCAGCAGCCTGGACAGGGGGCGAACTGAAGCTTTCTTT. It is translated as CASSLDRGRTEAFF.